The 10 T cell receptor beta chains given below trace back to one sample, sequenced in a study of Graves' ophthalmopathy and Graves' hyperthyroidism. The study amplified TCR beta CDR3 regions using RNA transcripts. Amplification began with first-round RT-PCR using HTBI primers, then second-round multiplex PCR was performed. Each CDR3 protein gets one entry after TCRdb re-called the multiplex PCR reads with MiXCR. The table has hundreds of thousands of distinct CDR3 sequences, 13% to 15% seen once. The material sequenced was blood. The receptors shown here come from a woman in her twenties or thirties with Graves' ophthalmopathy.

This clonotype was detected only a few times. The rearrangement uses TRBV6-4 and TRBJ1-5; D remains ambiguous. This CDR3 region has 12 residues. Trimming removed 8 bases at V and 4 bases at J, with 9 bases between. Germline V lookup: CDR1 MRHNA, CDR2 SNTAGT. Here the CDR3 DNA reads TGTGCCAGCCTAGCAAGGAATCAGCCCCAGCATTTT. Residues: CASLARNQPQHF.

Points on this clonotype: A much bigger clone sits one base away, suggesting this may be a read error. This rearrangement joins TRBV28 to TRBJ2-5; TRBD1 agrees at 10 bases. The germline V gene encodes CDR1 MDHEN and CDR2 SYDVKM. CDR3 length: 15 residues. The V and J ends lost 5 bases and 7 bases, in that order; junction bases with no gene match: 10. CDR3 sequence reads: CASSRQGAEKGTQYF. The CDR3 bases are TGTGCCAGCAGTCGACAGGGGGCTGAGAAAGGGACCCAGTACTTC.

This clonotype has ten or more counts. The V call is TRBV7-9, the J call TRBJ2-7; 10 positions match TRBD2. Germline CDR1 reads SEHNR; CDR2 reads FQNEAQ (reference sequence). V lost 6 bases, J lost 0 bases, and 8 bases stayed unmatched. The length of the CDR3 is 16 residues. In DNA, the CDR3 is TGTGCCAGCAGGGCAGGGCTAGCGGGAGCCTCCTACGAGCAGTACTTC. Translation: CASRAGLAGASYEQYF.

J is TRBJ2-5 and V is TRBV12-3 or TRBV12-4, with 11 bases identical to TRBD2. This CDR3 is 14 amino acids long. Trimming removed 8 bases from V and 4 bases from J; junction bases left unmatched: 6. CDR3 residues: CASGTGTSGETQYF. Here the CDR3 DNA reads TGTGCCAGCGGCACCGGGACTAGCGGAGAGACCCAGTACTTC.

This clonotype was recorded at least ten times. The V and J genes are TRBV6-5 and TRBJ2-7; the D gene is possibly TRBD1 (6 bases). Trimming removed 4 bases from V and 3 bases from J, with 22 bases in between. Germline V gene lookup returns CDR1 MNHEY and CDR2 SVGAGI. This CDR3 spans 17 amino acids. CDR3 in amino acids: CASSWGTPGDGSYEQYF. The DNA for the CDR3 is TGTGCCAGCAGTTGGGGTACCCCAGGGGATGGAAGCTACGAGCAGTACTTC.

There are many counts of this clonotype. V and J are TRBV6-5 and TRBJ1-1; 8 nucleotides match TRBD1. CDR3 length equals 16 residues. Germline CDR1 reads MNHEY; CDR2 reads SVGAGI. The V segment lost 0 bases and the J segment 4 bases; nucleotides outside the gene matches: 7. The CDR3 region has the DNA TGTGCCAGCAGTTACTCTTGGGTACAGGGGGGCACTGAAGCTTTCTTT. Translating gives CASSYSWVQGGTEAFF.

This clonotype was recorded at least ten times. V gene TRBV28 combines with J gene TRBJ2-7; no clear D gene. From germline, CDR1 is MDHEN and CDR2 SYDVKM. V lost 2 bases and J 2 bases, leaving 16 bases between the germline ends. The CDR3 is 16 residues long. In nucleotides, the CDR3 is TGTGCCAGCAGTTTAGCGAGTTTACGTGGCCCCTACGAGCAGTACTTC. Protein: CASSLASLRGPYEQYF.

Details on this clonotype: A read error may explain this, as a much larger clone is one base away. This rearrangement joins TRBV12-3 or TRBV12-4 to TRBJ2-6, with TRBD1 matching over 12 bases. The trim removed 5 bases at V and 4 bases at J, leaving 6 bases unmatched. The CDR3 covers 17 residues. Here the CDR3 DNA reads TGTGCCAGCAGTCAGGGACAGGGGGCATCGGGGGCCAACGTCCTGACTTTC. Its translation: CASSQGQGASGANVLTF.

This clonotype appeared many times. The rearrangement joins TRBV20-1 to TRBJ1-6; TRBD1 matches 7 bases. The CDR3 is 15 residues long. Germline CDR1 reads DFQATT; CDR2 reads SNEGSKA (reference sequence). V lost 5 bases and J lost 6; bases outside the gene matches: 10. The CDR3 DNA reads as TGCAGTGCTTTTTACCCGGGACAGCTTAATTCACCCCTCCACTTT. Its translation is CSAFYPGQLNSPLHF.

This clonotype occurred many times. The V call is TRBV16, the J call TRBJ1-3, with D hard to call. Germline assignment: CDR1 KGHSY and CDR2 FQNENV. V lost 2 bases, J lost 2 bases, and 7 bases lay in between. The CDR3 covers 14 residues. Here the CDR3 reads CASSQGGAGNTIYF. In DNA form, the CDR3 reads TGTGCCAGCAGCCAAGGAGGAGCTGGAAACACCATATATTTT.